This TCR beta chain derives from a study of cytomegalovirus exposure and HLA in healthy donors. The wider study: The approximately 120 million unique TCR beta sequences, from around 200 million T cells, were found by an earlier analysis. General study results and limits: Sequencing depth roughly uniform across donors was assumed in presence/absence analyses. With later analysis, a missense DCLRE1C variant became linked to TCR beta V- and J-gene trimming.

PCR primers comprised 60 Vbeta and 13 Jbeta primers. Only in-frame clones appear in the TCRdb table, and some are missing; sequencing was by immunoSEQ multiplex PCR. The sample includes around 120,000 clones. Concerning this clone itself: Its antigen is unidentified.

Healthy bone marrow donors made up the donors. V shed 1 base, J shed 8 bases, and the junction held 9 bases outside the gene matches. The CDR3 has 15 residues. CDR1 and CDR2 (germline): SGHTA, FQGNSA. The chain has TRBV7-2 and TRBJ2-3; 7 bases agree with TRBD2. The specimen was PBMCs. The TCR originated in a man over 45 in good health and CMV-seronegative. Here the CDR3 reads CASSLGRGKVSTQYF. Here the CDR3 DNA reads TGTGCCAGCAGCTTAGGGCGGGGGAAAGTCAGTACGCAGTATTTT.